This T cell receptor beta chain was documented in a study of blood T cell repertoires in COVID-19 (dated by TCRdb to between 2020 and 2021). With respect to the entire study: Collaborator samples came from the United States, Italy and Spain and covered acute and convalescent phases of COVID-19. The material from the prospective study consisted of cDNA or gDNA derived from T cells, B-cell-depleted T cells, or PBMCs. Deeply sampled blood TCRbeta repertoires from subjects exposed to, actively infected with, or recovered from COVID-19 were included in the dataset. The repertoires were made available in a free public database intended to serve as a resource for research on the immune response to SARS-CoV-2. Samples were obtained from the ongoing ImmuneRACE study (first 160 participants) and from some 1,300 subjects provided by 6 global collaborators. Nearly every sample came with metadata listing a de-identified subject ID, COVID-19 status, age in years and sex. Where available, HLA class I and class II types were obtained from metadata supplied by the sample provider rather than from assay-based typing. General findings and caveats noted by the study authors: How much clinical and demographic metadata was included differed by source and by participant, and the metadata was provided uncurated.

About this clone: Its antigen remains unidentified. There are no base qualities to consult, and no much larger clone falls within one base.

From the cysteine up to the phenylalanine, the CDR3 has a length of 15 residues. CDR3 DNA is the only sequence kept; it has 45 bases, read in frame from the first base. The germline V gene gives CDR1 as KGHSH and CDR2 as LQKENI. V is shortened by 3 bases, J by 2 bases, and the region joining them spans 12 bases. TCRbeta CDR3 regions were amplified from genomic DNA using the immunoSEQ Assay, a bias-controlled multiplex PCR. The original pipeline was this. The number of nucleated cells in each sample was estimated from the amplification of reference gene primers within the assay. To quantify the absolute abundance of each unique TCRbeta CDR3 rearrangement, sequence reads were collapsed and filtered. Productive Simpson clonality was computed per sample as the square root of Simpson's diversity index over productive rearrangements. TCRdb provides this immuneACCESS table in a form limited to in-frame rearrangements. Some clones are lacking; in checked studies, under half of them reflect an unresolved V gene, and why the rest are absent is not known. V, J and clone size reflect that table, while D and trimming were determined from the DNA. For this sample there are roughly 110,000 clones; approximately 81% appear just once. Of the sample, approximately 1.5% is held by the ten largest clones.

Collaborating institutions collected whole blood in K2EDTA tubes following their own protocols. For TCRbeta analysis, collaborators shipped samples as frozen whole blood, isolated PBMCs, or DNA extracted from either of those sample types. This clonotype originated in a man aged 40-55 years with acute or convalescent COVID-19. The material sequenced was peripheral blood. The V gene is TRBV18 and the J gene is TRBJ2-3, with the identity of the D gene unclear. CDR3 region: CASSPYPPPTDTQYF. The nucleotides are TGTGCCAGCTCACCCTATCCTCCCCCCACAGATACGCAGTATTTT.